This T cell receptor beta chain was recovered during a study of cytomegalovirus exposure and HLA in healthy donors. Findings and caveats of the study: Sequencing likely produced, as an artifact, a cluster of highly shared sequence variants. Reportedly, fewer N-insertions than the approximately 610-donor mean appeared in an Asian-associated ancestry cluster in a later analysis.

CDR1 is GTSNPN, CDR2 SVGIG, per germline (reference sequence). The V and J ends lost 4 bases and 10 bases, in that order; junction bases with no gene match: 8. The CDR3 is made up of 13 amino acids. The donors gave bone marrow, and they were healthy. For this clone: As yet, its antigen is unknown.

PCR involved 60 Vbeta and 13 Jbeta primers. Assay used: immunoSEQ multiplex PCR; TCRdb lists only in-frame clones, some missing. Here the sample spans 85,000 to 120,000 clones, 60% to 75% being singletons. The sequencing sample was made of PBMCs. The TCR sequence derives from a male donor in good health and CMV-seropositive. The V and J genes are TRBV30 and TRBJ2-1, with 9 bases identical to TRBD1. CDR3 sequence: CAWIGQGLGEQFF. CDR3 bases: TGTGCCTGGATCGGACAGGGGCTCGGGGAGCAGTTCTTC. The full variable domain, completed using reference TRBV30 and TRBJ2-1, is SQTIHQWPATLVQPVGSPLSLECTVEGTSNPNLYWYRQAAGRGLQLLFYSVGIGQISSEVPQNLSASRPQDRQFILSSKKLLLSDSGFYLCAWIGQGLGEQFFGPGTRLTVL.